The text below deals with one T cell receptor beta chain. Which antigen it targets is not known. Base qualities are not provided; no much larger clone lies one nucleotide away. This entry belongs to a study of cytomegalovirus exposure and HLA in healthy donors (TCRdb year 2017). Regarding the study in general: In an earlier analysis of 587 of the donors, 250 to 350 Gb of sequence data and approximately 100 million unique TCR beta sequences from 150 million to 200 million T cells were reported. Class I and class II HLA loci were covered by the typing at four-digit resolution. High-throughput TCR immunosequencing, statistical association of individual TCRs with disease status, and machine learning were combined to predict cytomegalovirus infection status. Across 300 to 400 genotyped donors of the cohort, an average of about 200,000 unique TCR beta nucleotide sequences per donor were sequenced, and 15% to 20% of those sequences were non-productive. Every discovery cohort repertoire had been produced on one sequencing platform. Rather than drawing on any new phenotypic data, the later analysis identified candidate immune exposures from TCR beta sequences and the way those sequences occurred across donors. An earlier analysis of a few hundred of the donors applied high-throughput TCR beta sequencing to assess whether each TCR beta V gene segment acted as functional or pseudogenic. About five DR-DQ haplotypes were treated as single units for association and clustering because of strong linkage in the cohort. A later genetic analysis took genome-wide SNP genotypes for about three fifths of the 666 donors and used that subset as a discovery cohort. The study used immunosequencing to profile the T cell repertoires of about 670 subjects and linked those repertoires to cytomegalovirus serostatus. To study patterns of TCR occurrence, a later analysis re-analyzed previously published TCR beta repertoires from 666 donors and added high-resolution HLA genotyping. A separate validation cohort of about 110 different subjects was used in addition to the roughly 720-subject first cohort. An early release covering about 600 HLA-typed donors comprised about 310 gigabases of sequencing data and about 90 million unique TCR sequences. The study aimed to test whether signatures of past pathogen exposure could be identified by cataloging public T cell receptors. Among the roughly 400 genotyped donors, about 83% belonged to the genetic ancestry cluster associated with self-reported Caucasian donors. Typing coverage differed by locus: A, B, C, DRB1 and DQB1 were typed in about 620-630 donors, DQA1 in about 500, DPA1 in approximately 600, and DPB1 in approximately 450. Donor age, sex, ethnicity and CMV serostatus were compiled together with the repertoire data.

Receptor amplification or capture employed the immunoSEQ multiplex PCR assay. The multiplex PCR relied on a mix of 60 forward primers for TCR Vbeta segments and 13 reverse primers for TCR Jbeta segments. A multiplex PCR assay on genomic DNA amplified the CDR3 region of rearranged TCR beta genes. The Illumina HiSeq System was used to sequence the amplified TCR beta libraries as 87-base-pair reads. The study's own analysis went as follows. Across the roughly 600 repertoires, a later analysis counted 78 million or so unique TCR beta chains, around 11 million of which were shared by at least two donors. To remove PCR and sequencing errors, raw reads were error-corrected and collapsed into unique sequences using a nearest-neighbor algorithm that merged closely related sequences. Alignment of CDR3 sequences to IMGT reference sequences was used to assign V, D and J gene segments. For a sequence to be retained, at least a six-nucleotide match to both a V gene segment and a J gene segment was required. A rearrangement counted as productive if the CDR3 had no stop codons and remained in frame with V and J, and every other rearrangement counted as non-productive. Following IMGT convention, CDR3 was defined as the stretch from the second conserved V-encoded cysteine up to the conserved J-encoded phenylalanine. Sequences without an unambiguous match to a single V gene segment were excluded from the earlier analysis of a few hundred of the donors. An earlier analysis of several hundred of the donors classified V segments as functional when productive rearrangements were above 56.7% and as segregating when the standard deviation between donors was above 5%. A statistical classification framework was built for diagnosing cytomegalovirus status from the catalog of TCR beta chain sequences. V and J gene assignment, in a later analysis, came from comparing TCR nucleotide sequences with IMGT/GENE-DB human TR gene sequences. Using the TCRdist pipeline, a later analysis assigned CDR3 sequences along with most-parsimonious VDJ recombination scenarios. In a later analysis, each TCR beta chain was defined by its CDR3 amino acid sequence together with its V-gene family, and reads lacking a unique V-gene family were excluded. As a way to deal with suspected cross-contamination and a sequencing artifact, a later analysis dropped 450 to 600 nucleotide sequences that were highly shared and had low generation probability. A later analysis calculated a clonal expansion index for each public chain from normalized within-repertoire ranks of inferred template counts. In a later analysis, generation probabilities were computed using a VDJ recombination model fitted to out-of-frame rearrangements, and the results were checked against IGoR. In a later analysis, hypergeometric tests were used to score TCR-TCR, TCR-HLA and TCR-CMV co-occurrence, with a repertoire-size bias correction applied to TCR pairs. To estimate false discovery rates, a later analysis permuted the HLA or CMV assignments 20 times. In a later analysis, co-occurring TCRs were grouped using DBSCAN, with TCRdist sequence similarity added in when clustering inside HLA-allele-positive subsets. Repertoires with fewer than 30,000 or more than 120,000 public chains, plus five repertoires with anomalous nucleotide sharing, were excluded from co-occurrence clustering. Entries here come from immuneACCESS through TCRdb and include only in-frame sequences with V and J called. Some clones fail to appear in such tables; in the studies checked, an unresolved V gene covers under half of the shortfall, and the cause of the remainder is unknown. V, J and clone size are those of that table, while D and trimming were read from the DNA. This sample holds about 89,000 clones; 75% to 90% were observed only once. The top ten clones comprise around 7% of the sample.

The cohort was made up of several hundred healthy bone marrow donors. At the time of sampling, every cohort member was nominally healthy, though immune exposures that went unrecorded were likely present. The donor tested CMV seropositive, placing the donor among the 290 or so seropositive members of the cohort. A peripheral blood sample was collected from each donor, and TCR beta sequencing was performed on peripheral blood mononuclear cells. The Qiagen DNeasy Blood Extraction Kit was used to extract genomic DNA from the blood cell samples. The junction shows trimming of 5 bases on V and 7 bases on J, plus 12 bases between the germline ends. CDR1 and CDR2, per the germline V gene, are SGHVS and FQNEAQ. The CDR3 has 14 amino acids, counting the end cysteine and phenylalanine. Only CDR3 DNA remains: 42 bases, in frame from the first base. What the study reported, not specific to this receptor: According to the authors, the approach could potentially be generalized to other disease states and immunological phenotypes. Compared with equally common non-associated chains, HLA-associated TCR beta chains in a later analysis were more clonally expanded and had lower generation probabilities. The only immune exposure information available for the cohort was CMV serostatus. A further reported finding was that TCR beta sequences accurately predicted the HLA-A and HLA-B alleles for most subjects in the first cohort. Because HLA typing was unavailable for some donors at each locus, only the typed subset was used in association tests. In a later analysis, several top co-occurrence clusters were reported to appear linked to parvovirus B19, influenza, CMV and Epstein-Barr virus. When HLA alleles, especially DR and DQ, strongly co-occurred, attributing TCR associations to individual alleles was difficult. According to a later analysis, TCR association rates differed among HLA loci, with DRB1 alleles showing the most associated TCRs and HLA-C alleles showing the fewest. In a later analysis, 16,951 TCR beta sequences were associated with specific HLA alleles at a false discovery rate of 0.05. The study gave a list of some 150 TCR beta chains associated with cytomegalovirus. V-gene and J-gene trimming of TCR beta chains was associated with a missense DCLRE1C variant in a later genetic analysis, and the association was replicated in an independent cohort. While some public TCRs were present in many individuals, most TCR sequences turned up only very rarely across donors. In both the original and validation cohorts, the classifier was reported to diagnose cytomegalovirus status with high specificity and sensitivity. Because the 87-base-pair reads could not distinguish some IMGT-functional V segments, including TRBV6-2 and TRBV6-3, those segments were excluded. In an earlier analysis of some 500 of the donors, most TCR beta V segments appeared in productive rearrangements about 90% or about 30% of the time, broadly matching IMGT annotations. Seventeen rarely observed V segments, including chromosome 9 orphons, were excluded from the earlier analysis of some 590 of the donors because counts were too low. In a later analysis, most CMV-associated TCR beta chains were found to appear HLA-restricted, with HLA associations seemingly driven largely by CMV exposure. Only TCR beta chains were sequenced in this cohort, and the absence of alpha or paired-chain data limited detectable features. In vitro tests confirmed that a few of the cytomegalovirus-associated TCR beta chains recognize cytomegalovirus antigens. A cluster of highly shared sequence variants was judged likely to represent a technical artifact of the sequencing pipeline. A later genetic analysis reported fewer N-insertions in productive TCRs among donors in an Asian-associated ancestry cluster than the 666-donor mean. Presence/absence analyses assumed roughly uniform sequencing depth across donors, an assumption that may not hold. Correlated functional status among segregating V segments might be attributable to linkage disequilibrium, but an unknown experimental factor could not be ruled out.

Sequenced input: PBMCs. This chain joins TRBV7-8 to TRBJ1-6, with a weak D call of TRBD1 (5 bases match). This receptor was taken from a man in his forties in good health and CMV-seropositive. The CDR3 region: CASSLGAENSPLHF. The DNA reads as follows: TGTGCCAGCAGCCTAGGGGCAGAGAATTCACCCCTCCACTTT.